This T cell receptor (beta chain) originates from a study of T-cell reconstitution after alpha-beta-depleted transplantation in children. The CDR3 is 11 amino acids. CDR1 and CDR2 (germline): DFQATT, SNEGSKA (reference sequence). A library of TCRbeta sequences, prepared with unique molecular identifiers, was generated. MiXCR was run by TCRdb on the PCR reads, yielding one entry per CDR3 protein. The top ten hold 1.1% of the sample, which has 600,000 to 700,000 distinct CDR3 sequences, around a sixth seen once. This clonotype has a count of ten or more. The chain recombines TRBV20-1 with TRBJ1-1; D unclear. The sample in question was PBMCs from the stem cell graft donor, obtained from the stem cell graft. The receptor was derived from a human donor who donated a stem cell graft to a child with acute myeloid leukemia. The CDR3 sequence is CSTWRNTEAFF. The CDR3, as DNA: TGCAGCACATGGCGGAACACTGAAGCTTTCTTT.